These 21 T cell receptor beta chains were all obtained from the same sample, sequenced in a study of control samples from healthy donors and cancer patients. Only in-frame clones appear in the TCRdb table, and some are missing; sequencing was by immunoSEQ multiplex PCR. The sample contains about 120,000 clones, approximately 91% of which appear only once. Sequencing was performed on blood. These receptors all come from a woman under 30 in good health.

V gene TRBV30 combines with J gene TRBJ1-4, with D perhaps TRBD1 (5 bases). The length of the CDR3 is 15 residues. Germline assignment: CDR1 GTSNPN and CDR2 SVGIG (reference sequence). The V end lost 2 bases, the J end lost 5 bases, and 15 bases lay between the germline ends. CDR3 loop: CAWSRGTSGNEKLFF. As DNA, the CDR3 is TGTGCCTGGAGTAGGGGTACCTCGGGAAATGAAAAACTGTTTTTT.

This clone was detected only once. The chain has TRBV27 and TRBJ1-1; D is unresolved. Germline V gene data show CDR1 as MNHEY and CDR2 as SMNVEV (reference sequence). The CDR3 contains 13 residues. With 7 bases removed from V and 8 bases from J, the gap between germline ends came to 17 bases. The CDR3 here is CASKNFLGEEAFF. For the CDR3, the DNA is TGTGCCAGCAAGAATTTTCTCGGCGAGGAAGCTTTCTTT.

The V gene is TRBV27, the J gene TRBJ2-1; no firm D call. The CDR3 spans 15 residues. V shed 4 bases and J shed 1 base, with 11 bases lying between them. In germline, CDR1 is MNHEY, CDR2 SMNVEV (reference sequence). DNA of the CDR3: TGTGCCAGCAGTTCAATTAGTCCGTCCTACAATGAGCAGTTCTTC. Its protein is CASSSISPSYNEQFF.

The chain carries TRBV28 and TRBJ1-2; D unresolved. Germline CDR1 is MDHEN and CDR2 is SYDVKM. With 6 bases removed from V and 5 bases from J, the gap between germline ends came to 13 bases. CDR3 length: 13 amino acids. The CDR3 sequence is CASRPPLGYGYTF. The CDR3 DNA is TGTGCCAGCAGACCCCCGTTGGGTTATGGCTACACCTTC.

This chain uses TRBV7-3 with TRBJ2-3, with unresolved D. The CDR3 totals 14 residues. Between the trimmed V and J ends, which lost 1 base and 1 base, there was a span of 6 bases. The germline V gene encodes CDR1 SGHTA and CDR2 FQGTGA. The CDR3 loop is CASSLRVGTDTQYF. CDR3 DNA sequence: TGTGCCAGCAGCTTAAGGGTGGGCACAGATACGCAGTATTTT.

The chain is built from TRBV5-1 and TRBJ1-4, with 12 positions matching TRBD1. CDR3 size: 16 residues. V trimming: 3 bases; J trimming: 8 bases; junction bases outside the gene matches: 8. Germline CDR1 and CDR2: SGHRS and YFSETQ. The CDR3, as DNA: TGCGCCAGCAGCTCGGGACAGGGGGCGCGAGGGGAAAAACTGTTTTTT. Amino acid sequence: CASSSGQGARGEKLFF.

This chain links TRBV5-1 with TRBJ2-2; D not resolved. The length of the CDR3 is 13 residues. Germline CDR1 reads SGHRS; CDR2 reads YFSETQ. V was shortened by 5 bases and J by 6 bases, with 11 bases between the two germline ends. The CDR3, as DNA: TGCGCCAGCAGTCAAGAGAGCCCCGGGGAGCTGTTTTTT. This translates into CASSQESPGELFF.

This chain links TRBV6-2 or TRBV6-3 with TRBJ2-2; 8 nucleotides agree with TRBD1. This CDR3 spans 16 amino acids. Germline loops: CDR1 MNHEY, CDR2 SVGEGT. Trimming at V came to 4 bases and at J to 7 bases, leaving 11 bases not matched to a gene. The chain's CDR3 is CASSWQRTGRNGELFF. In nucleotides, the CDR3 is TGTGCCAGCAGTTGGCAACGGACAGGGCGGAACGGGGAGCTGTTTTTT.

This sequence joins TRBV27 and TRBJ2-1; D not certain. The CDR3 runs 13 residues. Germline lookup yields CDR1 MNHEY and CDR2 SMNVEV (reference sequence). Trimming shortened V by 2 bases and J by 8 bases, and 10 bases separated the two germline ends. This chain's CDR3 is CASSLAVSDEQFF. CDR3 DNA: TGTGCCAGCAGTTTAGCAGTATCGGATGAGCAGTTCTTC.

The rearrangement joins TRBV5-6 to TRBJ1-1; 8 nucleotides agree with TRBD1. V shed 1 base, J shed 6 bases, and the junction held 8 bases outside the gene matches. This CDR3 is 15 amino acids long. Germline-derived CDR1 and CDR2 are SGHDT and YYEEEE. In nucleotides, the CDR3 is TGTGCCAGCAGCTTGTCAGGGGGCGTAGAGGCTGAAGCTTTCTTT. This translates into CASSLSGGVEAEAFF.

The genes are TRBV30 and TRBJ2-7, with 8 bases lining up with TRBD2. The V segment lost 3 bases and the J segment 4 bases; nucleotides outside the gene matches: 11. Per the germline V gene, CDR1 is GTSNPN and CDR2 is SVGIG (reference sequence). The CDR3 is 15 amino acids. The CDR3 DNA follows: TGTGCCTGGAGGGGAAGCGGGAGTGGGCGTTACGAGCAGTACTTC. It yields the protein CAWRGSGSGRYEQYF.

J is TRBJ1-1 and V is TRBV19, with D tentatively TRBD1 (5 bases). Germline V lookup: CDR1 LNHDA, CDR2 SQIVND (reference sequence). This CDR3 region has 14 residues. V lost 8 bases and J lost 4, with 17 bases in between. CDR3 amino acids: CASAVGGGSTEAFF. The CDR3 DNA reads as TGTGCCAGTGCTGTGGGGGGAGGAAGCACTGAAGCTTTCTTT.

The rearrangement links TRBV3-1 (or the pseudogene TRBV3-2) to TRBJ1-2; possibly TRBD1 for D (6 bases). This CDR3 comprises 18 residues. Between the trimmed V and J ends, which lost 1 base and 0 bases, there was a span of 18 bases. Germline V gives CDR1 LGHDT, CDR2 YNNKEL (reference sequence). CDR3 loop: CASSQGSGAAHPNYGYTF. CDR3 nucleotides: TGTGCCAGCAGCCAAGGATCAGGGGCTGCACACCCTAACTATGGCTACACCTTC.

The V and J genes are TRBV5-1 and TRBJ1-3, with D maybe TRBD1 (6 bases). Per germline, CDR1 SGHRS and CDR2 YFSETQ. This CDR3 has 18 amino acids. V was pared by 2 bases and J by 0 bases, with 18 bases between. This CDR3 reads CASSFGTRILSSGNTIYF. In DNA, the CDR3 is TGCGCCAGCAGCTTTGGGACAAGGATTCTCAGCTCTGGAAACACCATATATTTT.

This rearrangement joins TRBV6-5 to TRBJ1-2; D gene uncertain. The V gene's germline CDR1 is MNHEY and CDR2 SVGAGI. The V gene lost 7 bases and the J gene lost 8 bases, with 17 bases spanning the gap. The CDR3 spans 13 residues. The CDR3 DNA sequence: TGTGCCAGCAACGAGTTTGTTGTCGACGGCTACACCTTC. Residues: CASNEFVVDGYTF.

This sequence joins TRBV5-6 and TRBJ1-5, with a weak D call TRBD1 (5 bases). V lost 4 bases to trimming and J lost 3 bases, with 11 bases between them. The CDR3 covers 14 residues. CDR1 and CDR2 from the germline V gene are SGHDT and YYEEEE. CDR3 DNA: TGTGCCAGCAGCGACGGGACGCTCAATCAGCCCCAGCATTTT. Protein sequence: CASSDGTLNQPQHF.

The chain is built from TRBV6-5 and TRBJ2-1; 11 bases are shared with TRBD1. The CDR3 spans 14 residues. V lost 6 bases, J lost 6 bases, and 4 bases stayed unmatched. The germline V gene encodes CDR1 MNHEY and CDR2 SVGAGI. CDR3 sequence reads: CASSRGTGGNEQFF. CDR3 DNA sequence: TGTGCCAGCAGCCGCGGGACAGGGGGCAATGAGCAGTTCTTC.

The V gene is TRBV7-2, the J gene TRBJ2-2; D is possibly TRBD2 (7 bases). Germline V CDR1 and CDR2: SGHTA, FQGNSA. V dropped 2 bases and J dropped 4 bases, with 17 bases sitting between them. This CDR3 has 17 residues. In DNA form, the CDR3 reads TGTGCCAGCAGCTTACCTCGCGGGGGCTTGTCCACCGGGGAGCTGTTTTTT. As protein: CASSLPRGGLSTGELFF.

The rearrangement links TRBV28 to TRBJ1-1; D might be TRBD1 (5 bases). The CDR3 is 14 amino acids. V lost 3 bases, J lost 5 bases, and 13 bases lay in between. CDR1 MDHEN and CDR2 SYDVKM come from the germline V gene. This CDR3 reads CASSFSGGSTEAFF. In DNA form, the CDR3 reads TGTGCCAGCAGTTTTTCGGGGGGAAGTACTGAAGCTTTCTTT.

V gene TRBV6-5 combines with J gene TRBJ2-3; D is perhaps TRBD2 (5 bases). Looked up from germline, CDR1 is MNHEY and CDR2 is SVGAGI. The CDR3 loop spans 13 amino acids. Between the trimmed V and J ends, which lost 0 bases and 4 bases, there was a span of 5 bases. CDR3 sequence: CASSYSRADTQYF. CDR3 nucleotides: TGTGCCAGCAGTTACTCGAGGGCAGATACGCAGTATTTT.

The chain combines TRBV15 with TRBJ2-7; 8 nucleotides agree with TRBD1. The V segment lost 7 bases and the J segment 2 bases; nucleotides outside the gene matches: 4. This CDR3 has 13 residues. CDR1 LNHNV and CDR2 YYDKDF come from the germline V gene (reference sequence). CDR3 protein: CATMGTGTYEQYF. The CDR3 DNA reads TGTGCCACCATGGGGACAGGAACCTACGAGCAGTACTTC.